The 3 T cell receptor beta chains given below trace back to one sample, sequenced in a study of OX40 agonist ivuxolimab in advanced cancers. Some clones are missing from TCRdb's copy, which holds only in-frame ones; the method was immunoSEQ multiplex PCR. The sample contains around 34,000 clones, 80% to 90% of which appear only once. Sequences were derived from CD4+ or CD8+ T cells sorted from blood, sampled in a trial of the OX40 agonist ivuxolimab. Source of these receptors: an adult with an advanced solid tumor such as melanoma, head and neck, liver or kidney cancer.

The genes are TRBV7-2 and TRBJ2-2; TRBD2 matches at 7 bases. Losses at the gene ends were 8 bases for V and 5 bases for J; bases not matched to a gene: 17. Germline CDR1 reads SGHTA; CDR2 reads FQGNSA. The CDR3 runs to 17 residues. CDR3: CASPYAWRGFGTGELFF. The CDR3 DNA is TGTGCCAGCCCCTATGCCTGGCGGGGGTTTGGGACCGGGGAGCTGTTTTTT.

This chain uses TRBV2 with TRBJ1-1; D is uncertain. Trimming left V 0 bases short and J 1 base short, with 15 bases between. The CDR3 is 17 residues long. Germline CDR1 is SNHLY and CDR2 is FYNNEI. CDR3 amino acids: CASSEAGMAAPNTEAFF. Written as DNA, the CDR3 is TGTGCCAGCAGTGAAGCGGGCATGGCAGCTCCGAACACTGAAGCTTTCTTT.

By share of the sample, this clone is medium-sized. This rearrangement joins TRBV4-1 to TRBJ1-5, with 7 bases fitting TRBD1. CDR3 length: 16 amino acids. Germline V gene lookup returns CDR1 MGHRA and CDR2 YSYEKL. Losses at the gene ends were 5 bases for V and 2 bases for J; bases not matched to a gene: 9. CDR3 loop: CASSTSQGEGNQPQHF. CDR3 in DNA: TGCGCCAGCAGCACCTCGCAGGGGGAAGGCAATCAGCCCCAGCATTTT.